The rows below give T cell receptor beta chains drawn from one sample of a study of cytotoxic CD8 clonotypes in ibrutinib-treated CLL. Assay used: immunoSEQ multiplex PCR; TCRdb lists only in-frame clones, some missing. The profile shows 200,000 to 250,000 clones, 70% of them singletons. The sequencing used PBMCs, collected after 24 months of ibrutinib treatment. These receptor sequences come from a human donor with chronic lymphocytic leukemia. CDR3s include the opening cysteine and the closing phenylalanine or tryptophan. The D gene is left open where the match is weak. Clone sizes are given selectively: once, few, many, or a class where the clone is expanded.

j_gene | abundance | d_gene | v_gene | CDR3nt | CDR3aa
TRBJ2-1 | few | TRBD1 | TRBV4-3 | TGCGCCAGCAGCCGGGACAGGGAGGATGAGCAGTTCTTC | CASSRDREDEQFF
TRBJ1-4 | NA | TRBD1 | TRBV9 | TGTGCCAGCAGCGGGGCGGAAGGGGGCGCTTTTCAGACTGAAAAACTGTTTTTT | CASSGAEGGAFQTEKLFF
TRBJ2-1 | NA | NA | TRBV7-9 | TGTGCCAGCAGCTTAGCGCAAGTCAATGAGCAGTTCTTC | CASSLAQVNEQFF
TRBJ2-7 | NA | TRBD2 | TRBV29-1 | TGCAGCGTTGAAGATCGGACTAGCGGATACGAGCAGTACTTC | CSVEDRTSGYEQYF
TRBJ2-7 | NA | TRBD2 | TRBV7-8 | TGTGCCAGCACGGCGGGAGGGCCTATCGACGAGCAGTACTTC | CASTAGGPIDEQYF
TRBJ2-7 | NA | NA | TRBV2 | TGTGCCAGCAGTGAAGGCCAGGTCCTTGAGCAGTACTTC | CASSEGQVLEQYF
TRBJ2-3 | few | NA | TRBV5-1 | TGCGCCAGCAGCTTGGGGGCAGTTTCGTCGGCAGATACGCAGTATTTT | CASSLGAVSSADTQYF
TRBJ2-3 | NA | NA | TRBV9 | TGTGCCAGCAGCCTCCGGGGGAACCCCCTCACAGATACGCAGTATTTT | CASSLRGNPLTDTQYF
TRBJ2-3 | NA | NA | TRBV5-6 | TGTGCCAGCAGCCGACAGGACACAGATACGCAGTATTTT | CASSRQDTDTQYF
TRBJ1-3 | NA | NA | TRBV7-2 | TGTGCCAGCAGCTCCCAGACAGGACTGGGAAACACCATATATTTT | CASSSQTGLGNTIYF
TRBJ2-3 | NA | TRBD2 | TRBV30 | TGTGCCTGGAGTTACCGCGGGAGCCCAGATACGCAGTATTTT | CAWSYRGSPDTQYF
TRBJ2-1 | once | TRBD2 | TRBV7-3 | TGTGCCAGCAGCTTAAATAGCGGGAGCACCTACAATGAGCAGTTCTTC | CASSLNSGSTYNEQFF
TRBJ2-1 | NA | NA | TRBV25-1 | TGTGCCAGCAGTGAGCAGGGCGGTGAGCAGTTCTTC | CASSEQGGEQFF
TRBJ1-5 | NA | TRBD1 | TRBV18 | TGTGCCAGCTCATCTACCGGGACAGGGTTGGGCAATCAGCCCCAGCATTTT | CASSSTGTGLGNQPQHF
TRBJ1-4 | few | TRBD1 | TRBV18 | TGTGCCAGCTCACCGACCGGGACAGGGATGCCCGGTGGTGCAAAACTGTTTTTT | CASSPTGTGMPGGAKLFF
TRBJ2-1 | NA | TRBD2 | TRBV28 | TGTGCCAGCAGCCCCCCAGCGGGAGGACCCTACAATGAGCAGTTCTTC | CASSPPAGGPYNEQFF
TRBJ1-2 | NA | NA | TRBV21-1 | TGTGCCAGCAGCAAACCGGGACAGTACTATGGCTACACCTTC | CASSKPGQYYGYTF
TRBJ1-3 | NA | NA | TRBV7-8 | TGTGCCAGCAGTTACGGGGGGAACTCTGGAAACACCATATATTTT | CASSYGGNSGNTIYF
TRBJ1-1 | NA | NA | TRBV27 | TGTGCCAGCAGTTTATTCGGGGGGAACACTGAAGCTTTCTTT | CASSLFGGNTEAFF
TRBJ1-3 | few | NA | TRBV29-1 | TGCAGCGTTGTTACTGTGGCGGACACCATATATTTT | CSVVTVADTIYF
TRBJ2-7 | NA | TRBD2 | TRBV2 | TGTGCCAGCAAAGTAAGCGGGAGGGCGGGGGAGCAGTACTTC | CASKVSGRAGEQYF
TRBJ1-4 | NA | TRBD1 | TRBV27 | TGTGCCAGCAGCCTAGGGACAGGGGGCGCGGAAAAACTGTTTTTT | CASSLGTGGAEKLFF